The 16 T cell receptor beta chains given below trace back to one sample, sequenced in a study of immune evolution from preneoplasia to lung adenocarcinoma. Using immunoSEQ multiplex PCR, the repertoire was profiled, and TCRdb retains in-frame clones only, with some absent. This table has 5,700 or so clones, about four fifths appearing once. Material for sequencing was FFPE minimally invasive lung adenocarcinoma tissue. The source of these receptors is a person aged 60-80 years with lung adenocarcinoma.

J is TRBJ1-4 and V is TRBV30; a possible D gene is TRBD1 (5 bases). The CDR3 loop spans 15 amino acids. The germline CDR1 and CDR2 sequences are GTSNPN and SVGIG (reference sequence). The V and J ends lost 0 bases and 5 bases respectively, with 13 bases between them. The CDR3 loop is CAWSVHQGRNEKLFF. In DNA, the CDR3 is TGTGCCTGGAGTGTACACCAGGGCAGAAATGAAAAACTGTTTTTT. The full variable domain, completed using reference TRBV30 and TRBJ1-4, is SQTIHQWPATLVQPVGSPLSLECTVEGTSNPNLYWYRQAAGRGLQLLFYSVGIGQISSEVPQNLSASRPQDRQFILSSKKLLLSDSGFYLCAWSVHQGRNEKLFFGSGTQLSVL.

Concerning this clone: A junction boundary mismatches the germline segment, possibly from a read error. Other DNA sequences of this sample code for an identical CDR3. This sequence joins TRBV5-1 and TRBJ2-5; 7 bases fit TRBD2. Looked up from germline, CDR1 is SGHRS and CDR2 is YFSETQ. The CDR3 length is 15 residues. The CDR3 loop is CASSPGGGSWETQYF. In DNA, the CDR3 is TGCGCCAGCAGCCCCGGTGGCGGGAGCTGGGAGACCCAATACTTC.

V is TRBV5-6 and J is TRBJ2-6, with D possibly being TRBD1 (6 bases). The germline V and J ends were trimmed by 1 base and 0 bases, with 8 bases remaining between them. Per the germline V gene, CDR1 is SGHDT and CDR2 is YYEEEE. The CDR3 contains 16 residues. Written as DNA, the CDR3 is TGTGCCAGCAGCTTGACAGGGACCTCTGGGGCCAACGTCCTGACTTTC. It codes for CASSLTGTSGANVLTF.

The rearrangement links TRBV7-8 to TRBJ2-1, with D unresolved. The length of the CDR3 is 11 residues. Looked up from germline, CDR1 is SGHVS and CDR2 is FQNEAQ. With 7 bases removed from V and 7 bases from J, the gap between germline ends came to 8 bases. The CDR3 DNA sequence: TGTGCCAGCAAAGAAACAAATGAGCAGTTCTTC. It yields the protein CASKETNEQFF. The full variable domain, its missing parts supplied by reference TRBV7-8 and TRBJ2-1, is GAGVSQSPRYKVAKRGQDVALRCDPISGHVSLFWYQQALGQGPEFLTYFQNEAQLDKSGLPSDRFFAERPEGSVSTLKIQRTQQEDSAVYLCASKETNEQFFGPGTRLTVL.

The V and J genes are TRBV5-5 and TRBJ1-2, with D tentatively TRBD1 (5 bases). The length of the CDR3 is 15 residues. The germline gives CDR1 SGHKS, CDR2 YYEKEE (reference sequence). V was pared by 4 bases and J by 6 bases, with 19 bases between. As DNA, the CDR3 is TGTGCCAGCAGCCTACAGGTGAGGGCGTTCCATGGCTACACCTTC. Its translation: CASSLQVRAFHGYTF.

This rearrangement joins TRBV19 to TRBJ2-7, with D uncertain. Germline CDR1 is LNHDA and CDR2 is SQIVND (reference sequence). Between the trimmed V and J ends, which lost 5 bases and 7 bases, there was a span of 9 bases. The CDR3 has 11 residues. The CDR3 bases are TGTGCCAGTAGTCACAGTCAAGAGCAGTACTTC. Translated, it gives CASSHSQEQYF.

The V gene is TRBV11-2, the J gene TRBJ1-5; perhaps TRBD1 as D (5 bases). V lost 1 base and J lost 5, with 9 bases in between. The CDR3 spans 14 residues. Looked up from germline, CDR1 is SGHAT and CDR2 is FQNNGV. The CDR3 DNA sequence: TGTGCCAGCAGCTTAGCCGGGGGATATCAGCCCCAGCATTTT. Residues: CASSLAGGYQPQHF.

In DNA form, the CDR3 reads TGTGCCAGCTCACAGGGGACAGGGGGATCCGATACGCAGTATTTT. Encoded protein: CASSQGTGGSDTQYF. The rearrangement links TRBV18 to TRBJ2-3; 11 bases fit TRBD1. CDR1 and CDR2 (germline): KGHSH, LQKENI. CDR3 length: 15 amino acids. V dropped 4 bases and J dropped 6; count of bases not matched to a gene: 6. The full variable domain, completed using reference TRBV18 and TRBJ2-3, is NAGVMQNPRHLVRRRGQEARLRCSPMKGHSHVYWYRQLPEEGLKFMVYLQKENIIDESGMPKERFSAEFPKEGPSILRIQQVVRGDSAAYFCASSQGTGGSDTQYFGPGTRLTVL.

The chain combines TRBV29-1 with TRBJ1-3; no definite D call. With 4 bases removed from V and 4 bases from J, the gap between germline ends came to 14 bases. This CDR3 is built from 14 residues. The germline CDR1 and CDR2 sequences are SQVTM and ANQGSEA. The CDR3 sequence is CSVASMRAGNTIYF. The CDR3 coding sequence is TGCAGCGTTGCTTCTATGAGAGCGGGAAACACCATATATTTT. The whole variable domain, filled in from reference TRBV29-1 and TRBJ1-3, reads SAVISQKPSRDICQRGTSLTIQCQVDSQVTMMFWYRQQPGQSLTLIATANQGSEATYESGFVIDKFPISRPNLTFSTLTVSNMSPEDSSIYLCSVASMRAGNTIYFGEGSWLTVV.

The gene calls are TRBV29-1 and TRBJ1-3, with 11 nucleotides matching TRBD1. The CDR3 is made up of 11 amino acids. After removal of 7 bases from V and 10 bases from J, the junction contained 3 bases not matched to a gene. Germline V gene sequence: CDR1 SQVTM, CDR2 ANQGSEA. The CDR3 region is CSAGTGGTIYF. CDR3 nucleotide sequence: TGCAGCGCTGGGACAGGGGGTACCATATATTTT.

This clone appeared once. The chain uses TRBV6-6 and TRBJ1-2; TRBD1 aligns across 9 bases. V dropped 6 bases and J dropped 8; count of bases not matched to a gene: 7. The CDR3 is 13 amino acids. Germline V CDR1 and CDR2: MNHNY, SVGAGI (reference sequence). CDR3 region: CASRSWTGAGYTF. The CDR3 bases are TGTGCCAGCAGATCGTGGACAGGGGCCGGCTACACCTTC.

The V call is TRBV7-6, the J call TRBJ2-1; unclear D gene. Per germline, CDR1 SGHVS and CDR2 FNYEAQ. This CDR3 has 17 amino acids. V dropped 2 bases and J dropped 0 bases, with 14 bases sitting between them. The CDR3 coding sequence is TGTGCCAGCAGCTTACTCCCGGGTCAATCCTCCTACAATGAGCAGTTCTTC. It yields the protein CASSLLPGQSSYNEQFF.

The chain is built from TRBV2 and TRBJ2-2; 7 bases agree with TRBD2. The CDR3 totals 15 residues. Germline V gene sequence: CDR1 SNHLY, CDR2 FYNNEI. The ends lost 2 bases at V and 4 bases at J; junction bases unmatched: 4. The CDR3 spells CASSETSGGTGELFF. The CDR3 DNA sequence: TGTGCCAGCAGTGAAACCTCGGGGGGCACCGGGGAGCTGTTTTTT.

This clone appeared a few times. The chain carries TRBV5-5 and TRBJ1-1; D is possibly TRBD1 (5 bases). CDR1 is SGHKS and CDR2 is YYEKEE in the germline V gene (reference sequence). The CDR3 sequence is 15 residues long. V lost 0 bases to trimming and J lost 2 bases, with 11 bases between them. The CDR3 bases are TGTGCCAGCAGCTTGGCTTACAGGTTAAACACTGAAGCTTTCTTT. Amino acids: CASSLAYRLNTEAFF.

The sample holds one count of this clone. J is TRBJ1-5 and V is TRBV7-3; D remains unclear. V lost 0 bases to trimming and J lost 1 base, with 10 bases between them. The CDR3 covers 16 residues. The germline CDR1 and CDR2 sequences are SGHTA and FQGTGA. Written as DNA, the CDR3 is TGTGCCAGCAGCTTAACGGGTCGGTCGAGCAATCAGCCCCAGCATTTT. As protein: CASSLTGRSSNQPQHF.

CDR3 coding DNA: TGCAGCGTACGGGAGACCGGGGAGCTGTTTTTT. Its translation is CSVRETGELFF. The chain uses TRBV29-1 and TRBJ2-2; TRBD2 might be the D (6 bases). Trimming removed 6 bases at V and 5 bases at J, with 7 bases between. The CDR3 is 11 amino acids. Germline V gene sequence: CDR1 SQVTM, CDR2 ANQGSEA.